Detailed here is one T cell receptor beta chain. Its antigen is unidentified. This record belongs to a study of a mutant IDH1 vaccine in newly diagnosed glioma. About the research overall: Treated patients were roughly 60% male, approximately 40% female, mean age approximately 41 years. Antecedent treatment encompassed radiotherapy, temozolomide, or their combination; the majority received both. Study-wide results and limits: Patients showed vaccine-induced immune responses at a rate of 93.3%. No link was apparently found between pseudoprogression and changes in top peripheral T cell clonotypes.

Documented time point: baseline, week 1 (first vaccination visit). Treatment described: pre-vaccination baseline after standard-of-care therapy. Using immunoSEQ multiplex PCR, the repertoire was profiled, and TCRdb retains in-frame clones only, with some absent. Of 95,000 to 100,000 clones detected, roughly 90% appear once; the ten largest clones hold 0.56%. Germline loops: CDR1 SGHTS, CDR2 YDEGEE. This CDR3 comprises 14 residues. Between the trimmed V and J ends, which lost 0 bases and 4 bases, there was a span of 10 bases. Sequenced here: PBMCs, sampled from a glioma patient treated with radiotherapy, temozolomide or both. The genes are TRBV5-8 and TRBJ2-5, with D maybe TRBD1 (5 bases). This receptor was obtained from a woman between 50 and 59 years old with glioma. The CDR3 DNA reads TGTGCCAGCAGCTTGGGGGCAGGGATAGAGACCCAGTACTTC. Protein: CASSLGAGIETQYF.